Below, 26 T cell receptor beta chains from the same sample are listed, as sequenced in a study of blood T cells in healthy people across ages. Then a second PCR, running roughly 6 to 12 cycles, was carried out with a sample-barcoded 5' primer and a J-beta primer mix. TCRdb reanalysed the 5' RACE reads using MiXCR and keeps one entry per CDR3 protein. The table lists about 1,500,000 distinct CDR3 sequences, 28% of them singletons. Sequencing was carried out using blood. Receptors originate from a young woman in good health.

The CDR3 DNA reads as TGTGCCCGGAATTCCGGACTCCTGAGTTTGGAGCAGTTCTTC. Translation: CARNSGLLSLEQFF. The gene calls are TRBV30 and TRBJ2-1, with D tentatively TRBD2 (5 bases). CDR1 is GTSNPN and CDR2 is SVGIG in the germline V gene (reference sequence). V dropped 8 bases and J dropped 10 bases, with 24 bases sitting between them. There are 14 residues in the CDR3. The full variable domain, completed using reference TRBV30 and TRBJ2-1, is SQTIHQWPATLVQPVGSPLSLECTVEGTSNPNLYWYRQAAGRGLQLLFYSVGIGQISSEVPQNLSASRPQDRQFILSSKKLLLSDSGFYLCARNSGLLSLEQFFGPGTRLTVL.

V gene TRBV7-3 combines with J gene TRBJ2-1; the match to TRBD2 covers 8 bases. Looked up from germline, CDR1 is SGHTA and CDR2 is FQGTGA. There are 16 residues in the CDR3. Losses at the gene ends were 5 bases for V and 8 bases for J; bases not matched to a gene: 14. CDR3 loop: CASSPGGRASPDEQFF. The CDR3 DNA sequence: TGTGCCAGCAGCCCGGGGGGGCGGGCGTCCCCGGATGAGCAGTTCTTC.

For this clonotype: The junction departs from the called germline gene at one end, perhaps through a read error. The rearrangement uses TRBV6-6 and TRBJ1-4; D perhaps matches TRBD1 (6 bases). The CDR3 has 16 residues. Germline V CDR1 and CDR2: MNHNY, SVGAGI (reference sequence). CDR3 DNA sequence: TGTGCCAGCAGACAATTAGGACAGTCCCGAAGGGAAAAACGGTTTTTT. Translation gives CASRQLGQSRREKRFF.

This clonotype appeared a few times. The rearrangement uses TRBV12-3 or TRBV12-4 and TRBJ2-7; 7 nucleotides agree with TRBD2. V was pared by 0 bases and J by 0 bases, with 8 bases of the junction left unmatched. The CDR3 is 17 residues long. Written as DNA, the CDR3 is TGTGCCAGCAGTTTAGCGCCCGAGCGGGGCCTCTCCTACGAGCAGTACTTC. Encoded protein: CASSLAPERGLSYEQYF.

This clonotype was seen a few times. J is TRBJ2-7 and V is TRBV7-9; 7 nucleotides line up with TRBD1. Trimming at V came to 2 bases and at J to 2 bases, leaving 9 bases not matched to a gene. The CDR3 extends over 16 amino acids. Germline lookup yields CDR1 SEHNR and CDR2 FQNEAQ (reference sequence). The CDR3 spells CASSLTSDRAPYEQYF. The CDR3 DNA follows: TGTGCCAGCAGCTTAACTAGTGACAGGGCTCCCTACGAGCAGTACTTC.

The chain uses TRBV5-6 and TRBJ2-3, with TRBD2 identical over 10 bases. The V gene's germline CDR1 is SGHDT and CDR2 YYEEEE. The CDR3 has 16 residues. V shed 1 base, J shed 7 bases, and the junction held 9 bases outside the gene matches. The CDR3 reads CASSLSASGSTHTQYF. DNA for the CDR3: TGTGCCAGCAGCTTGTCCGCTAGCGGGAGTACACATACGCAGTATTTT. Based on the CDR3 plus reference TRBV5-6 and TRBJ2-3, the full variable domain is DAGVTQSPTHLIKTRGQQVTLRCSPKSGHDTVSWYQQALGQGPQFIFQYYEEEERQRGNFPDRFSGHQFPNYSSELNVNALLLGDSALYLCASSLSASGSTHTQYFGPGTRLTVL.

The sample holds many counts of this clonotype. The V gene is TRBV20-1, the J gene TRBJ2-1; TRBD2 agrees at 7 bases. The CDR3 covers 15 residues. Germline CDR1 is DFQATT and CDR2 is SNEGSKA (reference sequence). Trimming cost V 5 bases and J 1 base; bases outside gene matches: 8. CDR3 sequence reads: CSAQGGTQSYNEQFF. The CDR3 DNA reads TGCAGTGCTCAGGGAGGGACTCAATCCTACAATGAGCAGTTCTTC.

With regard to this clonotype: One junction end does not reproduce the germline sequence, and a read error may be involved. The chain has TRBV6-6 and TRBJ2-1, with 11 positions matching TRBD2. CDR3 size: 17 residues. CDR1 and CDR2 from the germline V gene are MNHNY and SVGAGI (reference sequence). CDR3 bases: TGTGCCAGTAGTTCAGACAGTAGCGGGAGGGTCAGGAATGAGCAGTTCTTC. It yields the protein CASSSDSSGRVRNEQFF.

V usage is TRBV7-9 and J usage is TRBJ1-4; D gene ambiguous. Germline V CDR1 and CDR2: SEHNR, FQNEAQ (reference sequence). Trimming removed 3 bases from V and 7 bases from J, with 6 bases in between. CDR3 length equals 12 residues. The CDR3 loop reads CASSLVLEKLFF. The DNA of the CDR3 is TGTGCCAGCAGCTTGGTTCTTGAAAAACTGTTTTTT. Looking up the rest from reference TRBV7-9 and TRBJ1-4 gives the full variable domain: DTGVSQNPRHKITKRGQNVTFRCDPISEHNRLYWYRQTLGQGPEFLTYFQNEAQLEKSRLLSDRFSAERPKGSFSTLEIQRTEQGDSAMYLCASSLVLEKLFFGSGTQLSVL.

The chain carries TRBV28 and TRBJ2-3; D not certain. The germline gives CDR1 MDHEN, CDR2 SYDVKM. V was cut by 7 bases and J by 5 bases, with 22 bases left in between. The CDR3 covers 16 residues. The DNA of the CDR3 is TGTGCCAGCACCGTACTTAACGCACAGTTCGGAGATACGCAGTATTTT. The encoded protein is CASTVLNAQFGDTQYF.

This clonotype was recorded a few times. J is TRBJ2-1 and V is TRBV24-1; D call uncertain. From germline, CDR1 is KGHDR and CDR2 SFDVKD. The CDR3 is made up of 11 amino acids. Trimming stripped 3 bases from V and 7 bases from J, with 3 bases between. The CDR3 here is CATSDRNEQFF. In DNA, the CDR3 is TGTGCCACCAGTGATAGGAATGAGCAGTTCTTC.

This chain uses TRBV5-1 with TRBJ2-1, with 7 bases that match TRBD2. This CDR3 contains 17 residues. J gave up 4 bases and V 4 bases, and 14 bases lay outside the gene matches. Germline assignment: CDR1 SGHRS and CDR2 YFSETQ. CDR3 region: CASSTRQGLTIYNEQFF. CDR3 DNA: TGCGCCAGCAGCACCCGTCAGGGACTAACCATTTACAATGAGCAGTTCTTC.

CDR3 region: CASSALNNAYTF. As DNA, the CDR3 is TGTGCCAGCAGTGCCCTGAATAATGCTTACACCTTC. The V and J genes are TRBV2 and TRBJ1-2; D is undetermined. Trimming removed 4 bases at V and 11 bases at J, with 14 bases between. The germline CDR1 and CDR2 sequences are SNHLY and FYNNEI. The CDR3 extends over 12 amino acids.

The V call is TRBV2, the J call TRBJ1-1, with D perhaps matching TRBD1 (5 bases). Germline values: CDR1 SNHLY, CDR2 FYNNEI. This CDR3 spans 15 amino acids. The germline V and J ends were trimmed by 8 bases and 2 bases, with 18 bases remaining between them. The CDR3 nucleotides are TGTGCCAGCCCACGGGCGAGGGGCTTAAACACTGAAGCTTTCTTT. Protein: CASPRARGLNTEAFF.

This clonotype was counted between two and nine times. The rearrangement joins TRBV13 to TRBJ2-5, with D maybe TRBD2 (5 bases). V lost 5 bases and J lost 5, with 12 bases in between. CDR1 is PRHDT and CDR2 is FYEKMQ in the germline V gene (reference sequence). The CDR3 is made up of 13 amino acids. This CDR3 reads CASSRRPGETQYF. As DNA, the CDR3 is TGTGCCAGCAGCCGACGACCGGGGGAGACCCAGTACTTC.

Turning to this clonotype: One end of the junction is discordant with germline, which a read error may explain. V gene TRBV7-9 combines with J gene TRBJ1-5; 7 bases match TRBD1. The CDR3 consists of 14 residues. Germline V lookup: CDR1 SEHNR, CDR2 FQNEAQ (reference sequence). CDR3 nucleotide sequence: TGTGCCAGCAGCGAACAGGGGTTCAATCGGCCCCAGCATTTT. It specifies CASSEQGFNRPQHF.

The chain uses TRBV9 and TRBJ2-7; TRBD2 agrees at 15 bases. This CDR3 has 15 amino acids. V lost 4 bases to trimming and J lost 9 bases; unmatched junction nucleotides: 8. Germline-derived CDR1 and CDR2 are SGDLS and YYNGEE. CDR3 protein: CASSTGTSGRSMQYF. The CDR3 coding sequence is TGTGCCAGCAGCACCGGGACTAGCGGGAGGTCTATGCAGTACTTC.

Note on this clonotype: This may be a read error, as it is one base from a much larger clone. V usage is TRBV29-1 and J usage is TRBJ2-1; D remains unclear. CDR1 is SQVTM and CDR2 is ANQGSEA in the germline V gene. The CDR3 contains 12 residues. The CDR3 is CSGEDRANEQFF. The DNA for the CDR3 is TGCAGCGGTGAAGATAGGGCCAATGAGCAGTTCTTC.

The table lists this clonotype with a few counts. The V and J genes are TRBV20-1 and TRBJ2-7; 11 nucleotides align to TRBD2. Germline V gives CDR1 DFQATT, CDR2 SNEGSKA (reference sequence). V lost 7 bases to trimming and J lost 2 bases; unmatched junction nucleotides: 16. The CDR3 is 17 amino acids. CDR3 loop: CSVPGLAVLPRAYEQYF. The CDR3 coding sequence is TGCAGTGTCCCGGGACTAGCGGTACTTCCACGAGCCTACGAGCAGTACTTC.

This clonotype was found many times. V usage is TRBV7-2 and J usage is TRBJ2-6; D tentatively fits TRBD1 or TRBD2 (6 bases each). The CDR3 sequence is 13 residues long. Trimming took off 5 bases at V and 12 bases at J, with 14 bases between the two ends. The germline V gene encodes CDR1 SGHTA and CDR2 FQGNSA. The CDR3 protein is CASSAGHVGVLTF. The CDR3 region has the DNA TGTGCCAGCAGCGCGGGACACGTAGGCGTCCTGACTTTC.

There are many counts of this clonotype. In nucleotides, the CDR3 is TGTGCCAGCACCCCCAGGGGGCGGTATGAGCAGTTCTTC. It specifies CASTPRGRYEQFF. V gene TRBV5-5 combines with J gene TRBJ2-1, with TRBD1 identical over 8 bases. Per the germline V gene, CDR1 is SGHKS and CDR2 is YYEKEE (reference sequence). There are 13 residues in the CDR3. Losses at the gene ends were 6 bases for V and 8 bases for J; bases not matched to a gene: 7.

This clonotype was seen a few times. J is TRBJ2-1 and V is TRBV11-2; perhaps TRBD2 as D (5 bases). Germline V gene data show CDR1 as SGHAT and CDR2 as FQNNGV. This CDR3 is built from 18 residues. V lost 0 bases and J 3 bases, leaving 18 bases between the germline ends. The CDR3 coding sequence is TGTGCCAGCAGCTTAGATGGAAGCGGCTCCCCCGACTACAATGAGCAGTTCTTC. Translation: CASSLDGSGSPDYNEQFF.

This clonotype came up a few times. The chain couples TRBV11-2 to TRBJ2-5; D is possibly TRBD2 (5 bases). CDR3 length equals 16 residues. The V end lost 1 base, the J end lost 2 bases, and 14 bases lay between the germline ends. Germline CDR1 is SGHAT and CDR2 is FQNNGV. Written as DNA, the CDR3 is TGTGCCAGCAGCTTAGTCCTAGGGAGCATTCAAGAGACCCAGTACTTC. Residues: CASSLVLGSIQETQYF.

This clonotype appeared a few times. CDR3 region: CASSLDTGISYEQYF. The CDR3 DNA is TGTGCCAGCAGCTTAGATACAGGTATCTCCTACGAGCAGTACTTC. This chain joins TRBV11-2 and TRBJ2-7; D is possibly TRBD1 (5 bases). The CDR3 runs 15 residues. V shed 0 bases and J shed 0 bases, with 9 bases lying between them. Germline V gives CDR1 SGHAT, CDR2 FQNNGV.

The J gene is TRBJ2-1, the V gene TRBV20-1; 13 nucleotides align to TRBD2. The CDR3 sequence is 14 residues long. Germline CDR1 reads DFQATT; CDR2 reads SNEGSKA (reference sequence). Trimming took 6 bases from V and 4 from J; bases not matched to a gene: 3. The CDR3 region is CSALAGGTYNEQFF. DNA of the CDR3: TGCAGTGCACTAGCGGGAGGGACTTACAATGAGCAGTTCTTC.

The CDR3 nucleotides are TGTGCCAGCAGTGAAGCGTTGGGGGGGCTTAAAGAGACCCAGTACTTC. It yields the protein CASSEALGGLKETQYF. The chain employs TRBV2 and TRBJ2-7; D may be TRBD2 (7 bases). The J call may be wrong; the DNA end is better matched by TRBJ2-5. Looked up from germline, CDR1 is SNHLY and CDR2 is FYNNEI. This CDR3 is 16 amino acids long.